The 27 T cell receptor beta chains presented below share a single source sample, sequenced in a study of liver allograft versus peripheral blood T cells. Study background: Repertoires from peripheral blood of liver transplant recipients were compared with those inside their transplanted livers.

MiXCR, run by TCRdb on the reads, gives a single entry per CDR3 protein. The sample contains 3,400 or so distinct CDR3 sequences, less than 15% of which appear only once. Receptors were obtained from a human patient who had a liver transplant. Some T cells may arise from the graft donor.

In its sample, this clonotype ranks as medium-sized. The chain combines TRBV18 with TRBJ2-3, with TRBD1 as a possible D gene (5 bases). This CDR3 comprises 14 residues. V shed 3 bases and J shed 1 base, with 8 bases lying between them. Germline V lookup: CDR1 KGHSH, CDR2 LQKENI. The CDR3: CASSPGRGTDTQYF. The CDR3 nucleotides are TGTGCCAGCTCACCTGGCAGGGGCACAGATACGCAGTATTTT.

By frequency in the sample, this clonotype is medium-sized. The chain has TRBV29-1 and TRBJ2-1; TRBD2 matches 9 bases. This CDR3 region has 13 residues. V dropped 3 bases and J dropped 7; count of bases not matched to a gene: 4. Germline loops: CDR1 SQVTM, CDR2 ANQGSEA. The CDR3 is CSVDSGSENEQFF. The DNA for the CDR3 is TGCAGCGTTGATAGCGGGAGTGAGAATGAGCAGTTCTTC.

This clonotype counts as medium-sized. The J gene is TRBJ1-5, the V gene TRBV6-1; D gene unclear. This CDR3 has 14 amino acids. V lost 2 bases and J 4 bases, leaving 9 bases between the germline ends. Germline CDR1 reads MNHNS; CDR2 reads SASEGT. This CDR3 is CASSEKGINQPQHF. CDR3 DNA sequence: TGTGCCAGCAGTGAAAAAGGGATTAATCAGCCCCAGCATTTT.

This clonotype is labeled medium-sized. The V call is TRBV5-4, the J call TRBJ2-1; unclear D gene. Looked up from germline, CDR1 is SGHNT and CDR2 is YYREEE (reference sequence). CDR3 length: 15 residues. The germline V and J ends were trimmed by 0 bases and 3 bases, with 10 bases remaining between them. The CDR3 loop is CASSLDPTSYNEQFF. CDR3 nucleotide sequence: TGTGCCAGCAGCTTGGACCCCACCAGCTACAATGAGCAGTTCTTC.

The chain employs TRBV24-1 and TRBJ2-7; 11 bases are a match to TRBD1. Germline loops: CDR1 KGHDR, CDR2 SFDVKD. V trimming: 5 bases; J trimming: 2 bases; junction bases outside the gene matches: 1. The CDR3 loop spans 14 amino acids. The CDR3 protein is CATSGGQGAYEQYF. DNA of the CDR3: TGTGCCACCAGTGGGGGACAGGGGGCCTACGAGCAGTACTTC.

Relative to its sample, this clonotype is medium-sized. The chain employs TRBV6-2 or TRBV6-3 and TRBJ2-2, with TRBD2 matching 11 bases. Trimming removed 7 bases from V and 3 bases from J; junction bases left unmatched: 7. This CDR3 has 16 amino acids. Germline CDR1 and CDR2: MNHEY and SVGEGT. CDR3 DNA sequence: TGTGCCAGCATGCTAGCGGGAGGTTTGCACACCGGGGAGCTGTTTTTT. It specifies CASMLAGGLHTGELFF.

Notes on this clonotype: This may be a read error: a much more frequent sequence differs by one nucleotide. Here the CDR3 DNA reads TGTGCCAGCAGTGAGGGCGGGAGCGAGTCCCAGTACTTC. It yields the protein CASSEGGSESQYF. The V call is TRBV6-6, the J call TRBJ2-5, with 7 bases fitting TRBD2. The CDR3 extends over 13 amino acids. Per the germline V gene, CDR1 is MNHNY and CDR2 is SVGAGI (reference sequence). Trimming at V came to 5 bases and at J to 9 bases, leaving 9 bases not matched to a gene.

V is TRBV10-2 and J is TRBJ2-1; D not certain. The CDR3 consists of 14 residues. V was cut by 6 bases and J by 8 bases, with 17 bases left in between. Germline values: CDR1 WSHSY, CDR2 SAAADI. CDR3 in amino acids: CASSYLSPRDEQFF. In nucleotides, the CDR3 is TGCGCCAGCAGCTACCTGTCCCCAAGGGATGAGCAGTTCTTC.

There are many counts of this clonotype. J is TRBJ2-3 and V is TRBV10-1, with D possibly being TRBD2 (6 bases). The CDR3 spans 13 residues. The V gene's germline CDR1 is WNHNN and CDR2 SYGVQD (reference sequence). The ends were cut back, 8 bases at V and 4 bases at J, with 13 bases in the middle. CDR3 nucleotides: TGCGCCAGCGGGCCCGCTAGCGCAGATACGCAGTATTTT. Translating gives CASGPASADTQYF.

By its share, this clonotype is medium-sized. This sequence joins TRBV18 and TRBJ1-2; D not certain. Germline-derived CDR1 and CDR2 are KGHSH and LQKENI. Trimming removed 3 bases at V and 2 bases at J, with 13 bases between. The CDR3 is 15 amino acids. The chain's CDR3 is CASSPLPFRNYGYTF. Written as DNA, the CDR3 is TGTGCCAGCTCACCTTTACCCTTCCGGAACTATGGCTACACCTTC.

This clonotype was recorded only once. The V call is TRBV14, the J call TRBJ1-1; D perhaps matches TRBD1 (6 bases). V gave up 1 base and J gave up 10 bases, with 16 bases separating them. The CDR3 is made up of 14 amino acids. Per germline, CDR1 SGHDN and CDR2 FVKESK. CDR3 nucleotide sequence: TGTGCCAGCAGCCAAGGGGACACCGGAAGAGGAGCTTTCTTT. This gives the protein CASSQGDTGRGAFF.

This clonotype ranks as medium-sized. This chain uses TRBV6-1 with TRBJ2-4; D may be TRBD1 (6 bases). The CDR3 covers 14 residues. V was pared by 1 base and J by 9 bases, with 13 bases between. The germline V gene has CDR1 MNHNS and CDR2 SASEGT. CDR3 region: CASSEGAGAGIQYF. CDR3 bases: TGTGCCAGCAGTGAAGGGGCAGGGGCGGGCATTCAGTACTTC.

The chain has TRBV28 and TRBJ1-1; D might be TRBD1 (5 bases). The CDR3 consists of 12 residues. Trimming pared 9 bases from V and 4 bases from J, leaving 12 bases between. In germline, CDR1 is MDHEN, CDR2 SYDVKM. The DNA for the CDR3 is TGTGCCAGTCGGGGGGGAAGCACTGAAGCTTTCTTT. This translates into CASRGGSTEAFF.

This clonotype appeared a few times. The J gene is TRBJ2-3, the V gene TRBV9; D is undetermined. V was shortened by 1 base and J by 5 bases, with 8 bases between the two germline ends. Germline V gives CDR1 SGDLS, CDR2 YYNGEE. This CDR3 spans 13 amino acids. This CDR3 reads CASSVSVGDTQYF. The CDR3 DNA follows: TGTGCCAGCAGCGTATCCGTAGGAGATACGCAGTATTTT.

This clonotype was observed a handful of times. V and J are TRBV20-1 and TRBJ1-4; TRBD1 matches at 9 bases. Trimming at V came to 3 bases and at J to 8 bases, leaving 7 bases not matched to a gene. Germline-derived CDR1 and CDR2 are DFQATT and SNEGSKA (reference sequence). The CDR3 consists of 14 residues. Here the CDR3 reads CSASGAGTGEKLFF. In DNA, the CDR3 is TGCAGTGCTAGTGGGGCAGGGACAGGGGAAAAACTGTTTTTT.

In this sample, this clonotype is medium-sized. The DNA of the CDR3 is TGTGCCAGTATAGGTAGGGGCTCTGGAAACACCATATATTTT. Its translation: CASIGRGSGNTIYF. The chain is built from TRBV19 and TRBJ1-3, with D possibly being TRBD1 (5 bases). The V gene's germline CDR1 is LNHDA and CDR2 SQIVND (reference sequence). This CDR3 spans 14 amino acids. Trimming removed 7 bases from V and 0 bases from J, with 10 bases in between.

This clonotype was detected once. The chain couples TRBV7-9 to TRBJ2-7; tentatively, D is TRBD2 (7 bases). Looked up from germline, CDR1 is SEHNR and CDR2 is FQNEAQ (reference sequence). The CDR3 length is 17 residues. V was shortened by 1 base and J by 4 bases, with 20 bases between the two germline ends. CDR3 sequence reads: CASSLGRGAQMDYEQYF. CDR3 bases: TGTGCCAGCAGCTTAGGTCGGGGGGCGCAGATGGATTACGAGCAGTACTTC.

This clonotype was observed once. CDR3 residues: CASSTSTGQILHEQYF. CDR3 in DNA: TGTGCCAGCAGCACCAGCACGGGACAGATCCTACACGAGCAGTACTTC. The chain combines TRBV11-3 with TRBJ2-7; TRBD1 agrees at 7 bases. The junction had 15 bases not matched to a gene; V was cut back by 5 bases and J by 5 bases. CDR1 is SGHNT and CDR2 is YENEEA in the germline V gene. This CDR3 comprises 16 residues.

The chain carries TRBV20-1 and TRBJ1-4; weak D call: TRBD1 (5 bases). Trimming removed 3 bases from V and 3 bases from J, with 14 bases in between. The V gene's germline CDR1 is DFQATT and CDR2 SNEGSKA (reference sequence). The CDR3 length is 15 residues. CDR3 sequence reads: CSASDRGASNEKLFF. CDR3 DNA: TGCAGTGCTAGTGATAGGGGCGCTTCTAATGAAAAACTGTTTTTT.

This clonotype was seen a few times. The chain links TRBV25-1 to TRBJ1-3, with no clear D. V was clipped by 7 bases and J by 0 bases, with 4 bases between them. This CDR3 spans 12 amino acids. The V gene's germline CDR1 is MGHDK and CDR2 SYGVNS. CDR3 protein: CASTHSGNTIYF. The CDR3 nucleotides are TGTGCCAGCACTCACTCTGGAAACACCATATATTTT.

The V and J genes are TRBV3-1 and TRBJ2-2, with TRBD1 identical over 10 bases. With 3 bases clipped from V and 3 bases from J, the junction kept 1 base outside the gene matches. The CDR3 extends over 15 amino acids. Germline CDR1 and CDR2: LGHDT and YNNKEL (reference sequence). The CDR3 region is CASSQGQGYTGELFF. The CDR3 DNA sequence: TGTGCCAGCAGCCAGGGACAGGGGTACACCGGGGAGCTGTTTTTT.

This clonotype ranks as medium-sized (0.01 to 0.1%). CDR3 sequence (DNA): TGTGCCAGCAGCCGGGGGACAGGGGGCTACCGGGACACTGAAGCTTTCTTT. This sequence encodes CASSRGTGGYRDTEAFF. V gene TRBV5-4 combines with J gene TRBJ1-1; TRBD1 agrees at 12 bases. This CDR3 region has 17 residues. Germline V gene sequence: CDR1 SGHNT, CDR2 YYREEE (reference sequence). V dropped 4 bases and J dropped 3; count of bases not matched to a gene: 10.

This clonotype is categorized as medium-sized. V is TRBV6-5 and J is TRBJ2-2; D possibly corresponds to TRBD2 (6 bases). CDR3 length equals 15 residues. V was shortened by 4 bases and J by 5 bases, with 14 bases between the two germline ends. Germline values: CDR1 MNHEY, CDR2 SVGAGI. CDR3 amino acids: CASSSGGEGTGELFF. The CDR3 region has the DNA TGTGCCAGCAGTTCCGGGGGAGAGGGGACCGGGGAGCTGTTTTTT.

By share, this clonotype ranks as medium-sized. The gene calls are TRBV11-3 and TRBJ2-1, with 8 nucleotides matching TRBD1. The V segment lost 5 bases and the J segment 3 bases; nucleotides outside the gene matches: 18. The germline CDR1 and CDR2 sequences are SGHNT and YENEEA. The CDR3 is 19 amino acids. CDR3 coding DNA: TGTGCCAGCAGCACCCAAACTCCCACCGGGACAGGTTTCTACAATGAGCAGTTCTTC. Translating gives CASSTQTPTGTGFYNEQFF. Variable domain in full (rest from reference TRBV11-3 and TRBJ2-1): EAGVVQSPRYKIIEKKQPVAFWCNPISGHNTLYWYLQNLGQGPELLIRYENEEAVDDSQLPKDRFSAERLKGVDSTLKIQPAELGDSAVYLCASSTQTPTGTGFYNEQFFGPGTRLTVL.

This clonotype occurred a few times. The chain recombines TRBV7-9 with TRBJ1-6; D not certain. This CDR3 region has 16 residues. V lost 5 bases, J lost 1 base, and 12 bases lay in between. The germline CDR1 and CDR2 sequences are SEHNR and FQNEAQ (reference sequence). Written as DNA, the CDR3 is TGTGCCAGCAGCCGGTCGGGTCGGTCCTATAATTCACCCCTCCACTTT. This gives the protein CASSRSGRSYNSPLHF.

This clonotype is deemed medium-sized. The CDR3 DNA is TGTGCCAGCAGCACCCCTGACAGGGGCCTTAACTACGAGCAGTACTTC. As protein: CASSTPDRGLNYEQYF. The rearrangement links TRBV7-9 to TRBJ2-7; 8 bases are shared with TRBD1. Unmatched junction bases numbered 12, after V lost 5 bases and J lost 3 bases. The CDR3 loop spans 16 amino acids. From germline, CDR1 is SEHNR and CDR2 FQNEAQ (reference sequence).

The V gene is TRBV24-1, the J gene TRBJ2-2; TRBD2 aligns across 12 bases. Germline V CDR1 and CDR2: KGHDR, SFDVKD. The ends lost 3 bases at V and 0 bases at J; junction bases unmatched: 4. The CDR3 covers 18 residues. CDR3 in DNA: TGTGCCACCAGTGATGCGTCTAGCGGGAGGGCGAACACCGGGGAGCTGTTTTTT. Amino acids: CATSDASSGRANTGELFF.